These 8 T cell receptor beta chains originate from one sample sequenced in a study of response to subunit inactivated influenza vaccine. From the RT-PCR reads, TCRdb called clonotypes with MiXCR, one entry per CDR3 protein. This table has roughly 500,000 distinct CDR3 sequences, less than 25% appearing once. These data also formed part of another study, on T cells expressing NK-cell markers. That study reports: 5'RACE template switching with UMIs produced the TCR beta cDNA.

The specimen was CD4+ T cells sorted from PBMCs, collected roughly 13 days after vaccination. All receptors derive from a man aged 50 or older who received an inactivated influenza vaccine.

This clonotype was observed at least ten times. The chain is built from TRBV7-8 and TRBJ2-5, with D possibly being TRBD2 (6 bases). Germline V CDR1 and CDR2: SGHVS, FQNEAQ. There are 14 residues in the CDR3. V was trimmed by 1 base and J by 5 bases, leaving 11 bases between them. The CDR3 here is CASSLGGAWETQYF. CDR3 nucleotide sequence: TGTGCCAGCAGCTTAGGCGGGGCGTGGGAGACCCAGTACTTC. The entire variable domain, with the rest obtained from reference TRBV7-8 and TRBJ2-5, is as follows: GAGVSQSPRYKVAKRGQDVALRCDPISGHVSLFWYQQALGQGPEFLTYFQNEAQLDKSGLPSDRFFAERPEGSVSTLKIQRTQQEDSAVYLCASSLGGAWETQYFGPGTRLLVL.

This clonotype has a handful of counts. The rearrangement uses TRBV6-2 or TRBV6-3 and TRBJ1-4; 7 bases align to TRBD1. Per germline, CDR1 MNHEY and CDR2 SVGEGT. The CDR3 is made up of 13 amino acids. Losses at the gene ends were 5 bases for V and 11 bases for J; bases not matched to a gene: 8. The CDR3 loop reads CASSMDRSGKLFF. The DNA of the CDR3 is TGTGCCAGCAGTATGGACAGGTCGGGGAAACTGTTTTTT.

The V call is TRBV25-1, the J call TRBJ1-3, with D uncertain. The CDR3 contains 14 residues. V gave up 6 bases and J gave up 0 bases, with 9 bases separating them. From germline, CDR1 is MGHDK and CDR2 SYGVNS. The CDR3 DNA reads as TGTGCCAGCAGGCCCCCGGGCTCTGGAAACACCATATATTTT. This gives the protein CASRPPGSGNTIYF.

This sequence joins TRBV4-2 and TRBJ2-1; D remains ambiguous. The V gene lost 3 bases and the J gene lost 7 bases, with 13 bases spanning the gap. CDR3 length: 14 residues. CDR1 is LGHNA and CDR2 is YNFKEQ in the germline V gene. CDR3 amino acids: CASSHVTRANEQFF. In DNA, the CDR3 is TGTGCCAGCAGCCACGTGACTCGGGCAAATGAGCAGTTCTTC.

In its sample, this clonotype was seen many times. The V gene is TRBV7-2, the J gene TRBJ2-3, with D unresolved. The germline gives CDR1 SGHTA, CDR2 FQGNSA. With 3 bases removed from V and 1 base from J, the gap between germline ends came to 5 bases. The CDR3 has 13 residues. The CDR3 DNA is TGTGCCAGCAGCTTTCCCGGCACAGATACGCAGTATTTT. Protein product: CASSFPGTDTQYF.

The V gene is TRBV19, the J gene TRBJ2-1; 10 positions match TRBD2. This CDR3 has 14 amino acids. J lost 6 bases, V lost 4 bases, and 3 bases had no gene match. Germline CDR1 LNHDA, CDR2 SQIVND (reference sequence). The CDR3 DNA is TGTGCCAGTAGTAAAGCGGGAGGGATCAATGAGCAGTTCTTC. The encoded protein is CASSKAGGINEQFF.

The chain carries TRBV5-1 and TRBJ2-3; unclear D gene. Germline V gene data show CDR1 as SGHRS and CDR2 as YFSETQ. V lost 7 bases, J lost 0 bases, and 18 bases lay in between. The CDR3 totals 16 residues. The CDR3 loop is CASRSSTSISTDTQYF. The CDR3 DNA sequence: TGCGCCAGCCGCTCCTCAACCTCAATCAGCACAGATACGCAGTATTTT.

This clonotype has just a few counts. The chain has TRBV4-2 and TRBJ2-5, with D perhaps given as TRBD1 or TRBD2 (5 bases each). CDR1 and CDR2 from the germline V gene are LGHNA and YNFKEQ. V was trimmed by 5 bases and J by 2 bases, leaving 12 bases between them. The length of the CDR3 is 14 residues. This chain's CDR3 is CASSVRDEQETQYF. The CDR3 DNA sequence: TGTGCCAGCAGCGTTCGGGACGAACAAGAGACCCAGTACTTC.